This T cell receptor (beta chain) derives from a study of blood T cell repertoires in COVID-19. At the level of the study: The United States, Italy and Spain provided the acute and convalescent COVID-19 samples. T cells, B-cell-depleted T cells, or PBMCs provided the cDNA or gDNA that served as material.

Study processing details: For nucleated cells, counts were estimated from reference gene primer amplification. Libraries were prepared by immunoSEQ multiplex PCR; TCRdb keeps only in-frame clonotypes and omits some of them. That table gives V, J and clone size, and the DNA gave D and trimming. The sample includes some 150,000 clones, around 80% of them seen just once. The V end was cut by 5 bases, the J end by 9 bases, with 19 bases between. Germline V gene sequence: CDR1 SGHTA, CDR2 FQGTGA. The CDR3 runs to 14 residues. The chain couples TRBV7-3 to TRBJ2-5; the D gene is possibly TRBD2 (5 bases). The source is a woman between 45 and 65 years old with acute or convalescent COVID-19. The sample was peripheral blood. The CDR3 sequence is CASSQGLLPGAQYF. The CDR3 nucleotides are TGTGCCAGCAGCCAAGGTTTACTCCCCGGGGCCCAGTACTTC. The whole variable domain, filled in from reference TRBV7-3 and TRBJ2-5, reads GAGVSQTPSNKVTEKGKYVELRCDPISGHTALYWYRQSLGQGPEFLIYFQGTGAADDSGLPNDRFFAVRPEGSVSTLKIQRTERGDSAVYLCASSQGLLPGAQYFGPGTRLLVL.